These 19 T cell receptor beta chains were sequenced from one sample in a study of cytomegalovirus exposure and HLA in healthy donors. Primers: 60 Vbeta forward and 13 Jbeta reverse. Measured with immunoSEQ multiplex PCR; TCRdb has only the in-frame clones, and not every one. This sample has approximately 100,000 clones; roughly 79% occur once, and the top ten carry roughly 6%. Material for sequencing was PBMCs. The receptors were sampled from a man between 60 and 70 years old in good health and CMV-seropositive.

This clone has just a few counts. The chain is built from TRBV9 and TRBJ1-1; D possibly corresponds to TRBD1 (6 bases). The germline V gene has CDR1 SGDLS and CDR2 YYNGEE. The CDR3 length is 14 residues. The V and J ends lost 1 base and 5 bases respectively, with 12 bases between them. The CDR3 region has the DNA TGTGCCAGCAGCGTACAGGGGAGTAGGACTGAAGCTTTCTTT. The encoded protein is CASSVQGSRTEAFF.

The chain uses TRBV5-1 and TRBJ1-1; D gene unclear. V lost 5 bases to trimming and J lost 1 base, with 12 bases between them. Germline CDR1 and CDR2: SGHRS and YFSETQ. The CDR3 loop spans 14 amino acids. CDR3 in DNA: TGCGCCAGCAGGCGGGAGCTTTCGAACACTGAAGCTTTCTTT. The encoded protein is CASRRELSNTEAFF. Supplemented by reference TRBV5-1 and TRBJ1-1, the full variable domain reads KAGVTQTPRYLIKTRGQQVTLSCSPISGHRSVSWYQQTPGQGLQFLFEYFSETQRNKGNFPGRFSGRQFSNSRSEMNVSTLELGDSALYLCASRRELSNTEAFFGQGTRLTVV.

The genes are TRBV7-2 and TRBJ2-7, with 7 nucleotides matching TRBD1. V dropped 1 base and J dropped 3; count of bases not matched to a gene: 3. CDR1 and CDR2 (germline): SGHTA, FQGNSA. This CDR3 is built from 14 residues. The CDR3 reads CASSLVQGNYEQYF. CDR3 bases: TGTGCCAGCAGCTTAGTACAGGGGAACTACGAGCAGTACTTC.

V gene TRBV27 combines with J gene TRBJ1-1, with D tentatively TRBD1 (6 bases). CDR3 length equals 14 residues. The germline V gene has CDR1 MNHEY and CDR2 SMNVEV (reference sequence). V was clipped by 3 bases and J by 7 bases, with 15 bases between them. The CDR3 nucleotides read TGTGCCAGCAGTTTCGGGGGGGCGGGGGGTGAAGCTTTCTTT. It yields the protein CASSFGGAGGEAFF.

The chain has TRBV28 and TRBJ2-1, with D possibly being TRBD1 (5 bases). Germline CDR1 reads MDHEN; CDR2 reads SYDVKM. This CDR3 spans 13 amino acids. V gave up 5 bases and J gave up 13 bases, with 18 bases separating them. The CDR3 protein is CASSKPPRESQFF. CDR3 nucleotides: TGTGCCAGCAGTAAACCCCCCAGGGAATCACAGTTCTTC.

The genes are TRBV2 and TRBJ1-3; D call uncertain. The CDR3 length is 13 residues. Looked up from germline, CDR1 is SNHLY and CDR2 is FYNNEI. V was trimmed by 4 bases and J by 1 base, leaving 5 bases between them. CDR3 sequence reads: CASSGQSGNTIYF. The CDR3 DNA reads TGTGCCAGCAGTGGTCAGTCTGGAAACACCATATATTTT.

CDR3 residues: CASRAAGGLWNEQFF. The CDR3 DNA sequence: TGTGCCAGCAGAGCGGCGGGGGGGCTCTGGAATGAGCAGTTCTTC. The chain combines TRBV6-5 with TRBJ2-1, with TRBD2 matching over 9 bases. Germline V lookup: CDR1 MNHEY, CDR2 SVGAGI. The CDR3 length is 15 residues. With 6 bases clipped from V and 7 bases from J, the junction kept 10 bases outside the gene matches.

This chain links TRBV2 with TRBJ2-5; 7 bases line up with TRBD2. The J call is doubtful: the DNA matches TRBJ2-7 better. The CDR3 is made up of 16 amino acids. CDR1 is SNHLY, CDR2 FYNNEI, per germline. The DNA of the CDR3 is TGTGCCAGCAGTGAACGGAGCGGGGCCTATTGGAACGAGCAGTACTTC. Translating gives CASSERSGAYWNEQYF.

This clone turned up a few times. CDR3 residues: CASSQERWDEQYF. CDR3 nucleotide sequence: TGCGCCAGCAGCCAAGAGCGGTGGGACGAGCAGTACTTC. The chain couples TRBV4-1 to TRBJ2-7; unclear D gene. Germline V CDR1 and CDR2: MGHRA, YSYEKL. The CDR3 runs 13 residues. Trimming stripped 0 bases from V and 5 bases from J, with 8 bases between.

On this clone: A read error is likely, as this CDR3 ends without the conserved phenylalanine or tryptophan. The limits of the CDR3 on the DNA are not certain, so only TCRdb's listed CDR3 is given. The chain carries TRBV21-1 and TRBJ2-7; the D call TRBD1 from the table was never checked on the DNA. TRBV21-1 is described as a pseudogene. The CDR3 has 12 residues if both end residues are counted. CDR3 loop: CASSYHRDTGVS.

This sequence joins TRBV19 and TRBJ1-5; D not certain. The V and J ends lost 4 bases and 14 bases respectively, with 21 bases between them. CDR3 size: 14 residues. CDR1 and CDR2 (germline): LNHDA, SQIVND (reference sequence). CDR3 protein: CASSTYNPPRQEHF. CDR3 DNA: TGTGCCAGTAGTACCTACAACCCCCCTCGACAAGAGCATTTT. Drawing the rest from reference TRBV19 and TRBJ1-5, the complete variable domain is DGGITQSPKYLFRKEGQNVTLSCEQNLNHDAMYWYRQDPGQGLRLIYYSQIVNDFQKGDIAEGYSVSREKKESFPLTVTSAQKNPTAFYLCASSTYNPPRQEHFGDGTRLSIL.

To note about this clone: The sample has other DNA sequences that encode this CDR3 too. This chain links TRBV19 with TRBJ2-2; TRBD1 agrees at 7 bases. The CDR3 runs to 16 residues. Germline V gene lookup returns CDR1 LNHDA and CDR2 SQIVND (reference sequence). V shed 7 bases, J shed 1 base, and the junction held 9 bases outside the gene matches. The CDR3 reads CASTSRGQLNTGELFF. The CDR3 region has the DNA TGTGCCAGTACTTCTAGGGGACAGTTGAACACCGGGGAGCTGTTTTTT.

The chain combines TRBV9 with TRBJ1-3; TRBD1 might be the D (5 bases). Germline CDR1 SGDLS, CDR2 YYNGEE. V lost 4 bases and J 0 bases, leaving 14 bases between the germline ends. The CDR3 runs to 16 residues. Here the CDR3 DNA reads TGTGCCAGCAGCCCAGGACACTCGAGCTCTGGAAACACCATATATTTT. It codes for CASSPGHSSSGNTIYF.

V usage is TRBV18 and J usage is TRBJ1-5; TRBD1 agrees at 9 bases. There are 15 residues in the CDR3. Germline V CDR1 and CDR2: KGHSH, LQKENI. V lost 4 bases, J lost 6 bases, and 7 bases stayed unmatched. CDR3 sequence (DNA): TGTGCCAGCTCACAAGGACAGGGGAGCGGTCAGCCCCAGCATTTT. This encodes CASSQGQGSGQPQHF. Together with reference TRBV18 and TRBJ1-5, the CDR3 gives the full variable domain: NAGVMQNPRHLVRRRGQEARLRCSPMKGHSHVYWYRQLPEEGLKFMVYLQKENIIDESGMPKERFSAEFPKEGPSILRIQQVVRGDSAAYFCASSQGQGSGQPQHFGDGTRLSIL.

The chain carries TRBV14 and TRBJ2-6; a weak D match, TRBD2 (6 bases). The CDR3 contains 17 residues. V dropped 2 bases and J dropped 0 bases, with 11 bases sitting between them. CDR1 is SGHDN and CDR2 is FVKESK in the germline V gene. The CDR3 loop is CASSQLAGISGANVLTF. The CDR3 DNA reads TGTGCCAGCAGCCAACTCGCGGGGATCTCTGGGGCCAACGTCCTGACTTTC.

The chain has TRBV6-5 and TRBJ1-5; 8 bases fit TRBD1. The CDR3 extends over 14 amino acids. The J segment lost 7 bases and the V segment lost 6 bases, leaving 8 bases of the junction unmatched. Germline V gene lookup returns CDR1 MNHEY and CDR2 SVGAGI. The CDR3 nucleotides are TGTGCCAGCAGAGCAGGGGGCGCGGGACAGCCCCAGCATTTT. Residues: CASRAGGAGQPQHF.

The genes are TRBV7-9 and TRBJ2-4; the match to TRBD1 covers 9 bases. The CDR3 covers 16 residues. Germline CDR1 reads SEHNR; CDR2 reads FQNEAQ (reference sequence). V lost 4 bases to trimming and J lost 3 bases; unmatched junction nucleotides: 7. The CDR3 protein is CASSWGQGVDKNIQYF. The CDR3 region has the DNA TGTGCCAGCAGCTGGGGACAGGGAGTTGACAAAAACATTCAGTACTTC. The whole variable domain, filled in from reference TRBV7-9 and TRBJ2-4, reads DTGVSQNPRHKITKRGQNVTFRCDPISEHNRLYWYRQTLGQGPEFLTYFQNEAQLEKSRLLSDRFSAERPKGSFSTLEIQRTEQGDSAMYLCASSWGQGVDKNIQYFGAGTRLSVL.

The chain has TRBV5-1 and TRBJ2-1; TRBD2 might be the D (6 bases). This CDR3 region has 16 residues. The germline gives CDR1 SGHRS, CDR2 YFSETQ. Trimming left V 0 bases short and J 8 bases short, with 18 bases between. As DNA, the CDR3 is TGCGCCAGCAGCTTGGGGTCGGCGCTAGCGACCGATGAGCAGTTCTTC. Residues: CASSLGSALATDEQFF.

V gene TRBV21-1 combines with J gene TRBJ1-5. TRBV21-1 is a listed pseudogene. The CDR3 totals 14 residues. Written as DNA, the CDR3 is TGTGCCAGCAGGGGGGGGCCCGCAAATCAGCCCCAGCATTTT. It translates to CASRGGPANQPQHF.